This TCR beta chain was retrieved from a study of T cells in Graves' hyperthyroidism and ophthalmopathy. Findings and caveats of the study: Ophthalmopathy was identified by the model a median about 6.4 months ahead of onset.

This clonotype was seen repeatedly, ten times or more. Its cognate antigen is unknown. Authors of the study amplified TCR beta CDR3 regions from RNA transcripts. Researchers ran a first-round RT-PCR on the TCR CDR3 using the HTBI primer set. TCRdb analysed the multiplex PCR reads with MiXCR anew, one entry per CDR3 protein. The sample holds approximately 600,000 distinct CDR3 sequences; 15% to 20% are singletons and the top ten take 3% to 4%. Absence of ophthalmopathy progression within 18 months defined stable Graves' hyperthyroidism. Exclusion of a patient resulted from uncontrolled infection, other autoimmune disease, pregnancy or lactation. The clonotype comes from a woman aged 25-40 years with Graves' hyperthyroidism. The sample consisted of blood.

The chain's CDR3 is CASSLLGQANYGYTF. CDR3 bases: TGTGCCAGCAGTTTGCTCGGGCAGGCCAATTATGGCTACACCTTC. This chain connects TRBV28 to TRBJ1-2, with D unresolved. The CDR3 has 15 residues. Germline V gives CDR1 MDHEN, CDR2 SYDVKM. Trimming shortened V by 3 bases and J by 5 bases, and 16 bases separated the two germline ends.